This is a list of T cell receptor beta chains from one sample in a study of T-cell reconstitution after alpha-beta-depleted transplantation in children. TCRdb ran MiXCR on the PCR reads and lists one entry per CDR3 protein. The data contain 700,000 to 950,000 distinct CDR3 sequences, roughly 15% of them singletons. Here the sequenced sample was PBMCs, mostly from graft donor cells, taken 360 days after TCRalphabeta/CD19-depleted stem cell transplant. These receptors all come from a male patient between 10 and 17 years old who had a stem cell transplant for acute lymphoblastic leukemia, so the T cells may come from the graft donor. Each CDR3 is given with its conserved first and last residue. A D gene is named only where the DNA matches it firmly. Size is omitted from some rows. Given values are once, few, many or a class for expanded clones.

j_gene	abundance	v_gene	d_gene	CDR3nt	CDR3aa
TRBJ2-3	.	TRBV24-1	.	TGTGCCACCAGTGATTCCGGCCGTTCCCACACAGATACGCAGTATTTT	CATSDSGRSHTDTQYF
TRBJ2-7	few	TRBV6-1	.	TGTGCCAGCAGACTTCTTGCCTACGAGCAGTACTTC	CASRLLAYEQYF
TRBJ1-1	many	TRBV12-3/TRBV12-4	.	TGTGCCAGCAGTTCCCTGGGTAAAATGAACACTGAAGCTTTCTTT	CASSSLGKMNTEAFF
TRBJ2-1	.	TRBV10-3	TRBD2	TGTGCCATCGGGGAGACTAGCGGCAACAATGAGCAGTTCTTC	CAIGETSGNNEQFF
TRBJ2-7	.	TRBV6-1	TRBD1	TGTGCCAGCAGCCAGACAGGGTTGGACGAGCAGTACTTC	CASSQTGLDEQYF
TRBJ2-7	.	TRBV20-1	TRBD2	TGCAGTGCTACTCCTTCCCCACTAGCGACCCTCGGGGAGCAGTACTTC	CSATPSPLATLGEQYF
TRBJ2-2	.	TRBV5-1	TRBD2	TGCGCCAGCAGCTTGGCTTGGACTAGCGGGAGAAAGACCGGGGAGCTGTTTTTT	CASSLAWTSGRKTGELFF
TRBJ2-3	.	TRBV5-1	.	TGCGCCAGCAGCTTGAGCCAGGTTGTAGATACGCAGTATTTT	CASSLSQVVDTQYF
TRBJ2-2	few	TRBV5-1	TRBD1	TGCGCCAGCAGCTTCGTCAGGGGGCCCGGGGAGCTGTTTTTT	CASSFVRGPGELFF
TRBJ2-2	.	TRBV20-1	TRBD1	TGCAGTGCTAGAGATCGGACAGGGGGCACCGGGGAGCTGTTTTTT	CSARDRTGGTGELFF
TRBJ2-3	.	TRBV7-9	.	TGTGCCAGCTACCCGGAGGGGGCCACAGATACGCAGTATTTT	CASYPEGATDTQYF
TRBJ2-7	.	TRBV18	.	TGTGCCAGCTCACCCCCGGGGAGGCGTTCCTACGAGCAGTACTTC	CASSPPGRRSYEQYF
TRBJ2-5	few	TRBV24-1	TRBD1	TGTGCCACCAGTGATCCCCTTGACAGGGGAGAGACCCAGTACTTC	CATSDPLDRGETQYF
TRBJ2-1	.	TRBV5-1	.	TGCGCCAGCACCCGCCTAGCAGGGAACAATGAGCAGTTCTTC	CASTRLAGNNEQFF
TRBJ2-5	.	TRBV7-2	.	TGTGCCAGCTTTCCCGGAGTGACACTTCGAGAGACCCAGTACTTC	CASFPGVTLRETQYF
TRBJ2-3	few	TRBV18	.	TGTGCCAGCTCACGGGGATCCGCAGATACGCAGTATTTT	CASSRGSADTQYF
TRBJ2-1	.	TRBV6-1	TRBD2	TGTGCCAGCCAGCTAGATAGTTGGCGGGAGATCGGCGATGAGCAGTTCTTC	CASQLDSWREIGDEQFF
TRBJ1-2	many	TRBV28	.	TGTGCCAGCAGCCTGGTGCGAAGGTCGGCTGGCTACACCTTC	CASSLVRRSAGYTF
TRBJ2-1	.	TRBV5-1	TRBD2	TGCGCCAGCAGCTTGGACCCAGCGGGAGAGTACAATGAGCAGTTCTTC	CASSLDPAGEYNEQFF
TRBJ2-3	many	TRBV4-1	.	TGCGCCAGCAGCCAAGATCTTTGGGCGGGCGGCACAGATACGCAGTATTTT	CASSQDLWAGGTDTQYF
TRBJ1-5	.	TRBV29-1	.	TGCAGCGTTGAATGGCAACTGGAACAGCATTTT	CSVEWQLEQHF
TRBJ2-7	few	TRBV20-1	TRBD2	TGCAGTGCACTTTTGCGGACTAGCGGGACCTACGAGCAGTACTTC	CSALLRTSGTYEQYF
TRBJ2-2	.	TRBV5-6	.	TGTGCCAGCAGCTTGGTTCCAGGGTGGAGCACCGGGGAGCTGTTTTTT	CASSLVPGWSTGELFF
TRBJ2-5	few	TRBV13	.	TGTGCCAGCAGCCCCACAGGGAGCGCACGGGAGACCCAGTACTTC	CASSPTGSARETQYF
TRBJ1-2	.	TRBV29-1	.	TGCAGCGTTGAAAGTGGCCGGGATGGCTACACCTTC	CSVESGRDGYTF
TRBJ2-4	.	TRBV3-1	.	TGTGCCAGCAGCCAAGATGTCGCGCCTAGGTACTTC	CASSQDVAPRYF
TRBJ2-1	many	TRBV15	.	TGTGCCACCAGCAGGGAGGGGACGGACTACAATGAGCAGTTCTTC	CATSREGTDYNEQFF
TRBJ2-1	few	TRBV5-1	TRBD2	TGCGCCAGTAGGACTAGCGGGAGGTTCAATGAGCAGTTCTTC	CASRTSGRFNEQFF
TRBJ2-1	.	TRBV9	.	TGTGCCAGCAGCTTAGCTAGCGACAATGAGCAGTTCTTC	CASSLASDNEQFF
TRBJ1-3	many	TRBV5-1	.	TGCGCCAGCAGCTTGCCGGCAGCCTCTGGAAACACCATATATTTT	CASSLPAASGNTIYF
TRBJ1-2	many	TRBV5-6	TRBD1	TGTGCCAGCAGCTTGAGGACAGGGCTGAATGGCTACACCTTC	CASSLRTGLNGYTF
TRBJ2-7	.	TRBV4-1	TRBD2	TGCGCCAGCAGCCAACCAACTAGCGGGTTCTCCTACGAGCAGTACTTC	CASSQPTSGFSYEQYF
TRBJ2-1	few	TRBV3-1	TRBD2	TGTGCCAGCGGGAATACTAGCGACTACAATGAGCAGTTCTTC	CASGNTSDYNEQFF
TRBJ1-1	.	TRBV4-1	.	TGCGCCAGCAGCCAAGACGGACGGAACGGAGACACTGAAGCTTTCTTT	CASSQDGRNGDTEAFF
TRBJ1-1	few	TRBV5-5	.	TGTGCCAGCAGAGTTGGGGGGCGGGTTATCAACACTGAAGCTTTCTTT	CASRVGGRVINTEAFF
TRBJ2-7	many	TRBV5-1	TRBD2	TGCGCCAGCAGCCTTCTAGCGGGAGGCTTCGAGCAGTACTTC	CASSLLAGGFEQYF
TRBJ1-5	few	TRBV4-1	.	TGCGCCAGCAGCCAAGAGGGCAGCAATCAGCCCCAGCATTTT	CASSQEGSNQPQHF
TRBJ2-1	many	TRBV7-2	TRBD2	TGTGCCAGCAGCTTAGCTGCTAGCGGGATAATCTATGAGCAGTTCTTC	CASSLAASGIIYEQFF
TRBJ2-7	many	TRBV29-1	TRBD1	TGCAGCGTCCCAGGGACAGAGGCGCAGTACTTC	CSVPGTEAQYF
TRBJ1-1	.	TRBV18	.	TGTGCCAGCTCACGCACCCAAGTGAACACTGAAGCTTTCTTT	CASSRTQVNTEAFF
TRBJ2-3	many	TRBV12-3/TRBV12-4	.	TGTGCTATAGCGGTGAGCACAGATACGCAGTATTTT	CAIAVSTDTQYF
TRBJ1-1	few	TRBV5-1	TRBD1	TGCGCCAGCAGCTCCGGACAGGGTAGGATGAACACTGAAGCTTTCTTT	CASSSGQGRMNTEAFF
TRBJ1-1	.	TRBV10-3	.	TGTGCCATCAGGTCCGGGACATACATGAACACTGAAGCTTTCTTT	CAIRSGTYMNTEAFF
TRBJ2-2	few	TRBV21-1	.	TGTGCCACCGCGGCCGGGACAGGAAACACCGGGGAGCTGTTTTTT	CATAAGTGNTGELFF
TRBJ1-4	few	TRBV25-1	.	TGTGCCAGCAGTGAAGCTCTTCGGTGGGGTGAAAAACTGTTTTTT	CASSEALRWGEKLFF
TRBJ2-1	.	TRBV20-1	TRBD2	TGCAGTGCTAGAGTACTAGCGGGAGATGTCGTAGAGCAGTTCTTC	CSARVLAGDVVEQFF
TRBJ2-1	.	TRBV2	TRBD2	TGTGCCAGCAGTGACTGGGGGAGGGGGCAGTTCTTC	CASSDWGRGQFF
TRBJ2-7	.	TRBV28	.	TGTGCCAGCAGTTTATGGATGGGGACGCCTGCCTACGAGCAGTACTTC	CASSLWMGTPAYEQYF
TRBJ2-3	few	TRBV6-1	TRBD1	TGTGCCAGCAGTGCTGGGACAGGGAGCACAGATACGCAGTATTTT	CASSAGTGSTDTQYF
TRBJ1-4	.	TRBV29-1	.	TGCAGCGTTGGTAGGCCTAATGAAAAACTGTTTTTT	CSVGRPNEKLFF